The next 12 T cell receptor beta chains were all read from a single sample in a study of T cells in severe cutaneous drug reactions. Bulk and single-cell libraries used iRepertoire multiplex PCR with TCR subtype-specific primers. TCRdb reworked the multiplex PCR reads into one entry per CDR3 protein, no DNA. The listing records some 7,700 distinct CDR3 sequences. Carbamazepine had induced Stevens-Johnson syndrome or toxic epidermal necrolysis in the sequenced donors. The sequencing input was cells from a skin blister. Receptor source: a human donor with a severe cutaneous adverse drug reaction.

The V and J genes are TRBV29-1 and TRBJ2-7; without DNA, the TCRdb call of TRBD1 cannot be checked. The CDR3 is made up of 15 amino acids. CDR1 is SQVTM, CDR2 ANQGSEA, per germline. The CDR3 spells CSVEVGGFGPYEQYF.

The V gene is TRBV28, the J gene TRBJ1-2. CDR1 and CDR2 from the germline V gene are MDHEN and SYDVKM. This CDR3 has 13 residues. The CDR3 region is CASSPVVTGGYTF.

The chain links TRBV27 to TRBJ2-7. CDR1 MNHEY and CDR2 SMNVEV come from the germline V gene (reference sequence). The CDR3 runs 14 residues. The CDR3 is CASSLYGRIDEQYF.

V gene TRBV6-2 or TRBV6-3 combines with J gene TRBJ1-2; TCRdb lists TRBD1, though no DNA is available to test this call. Germline values: CDR1 MNHEY, CDR2 SVGEGT. This CDR3 spans 14 amino acids. CDR3 residues: CASSYRQGVYGYTF.

This clonotype shows up as medium-sized (0.01 to 0.1%) by frequency. The chain links TRBV27 to TRBJ2-7. This CDR3 region has 15 residues. Germline-derived CDR1 and CDR2 are MNHEY and SMNVEV (reference sequence). CDR3 amino acids: CASSFLLGSRYEQYF.

V is TRBV28 and J is TRBJ1-2. CDR1 is MDHEN, CDR2 SYDVKM, per germline. The CDR3 extends over 12 amino acids. The CDR3 region is CASSPVGYGYTF.

CDR3 residues: CASSHGNTIYF. This chain uses TRBV12-3 or TRBV12-4 with TRBJ1-3. The CDR3 has 11 amino acids.

CDR3 in amino acids: CASSLDADGTGLENEQFF. The V gene is TRBV7-6, the J gene TRBJ2-1; there is no DNA to check the TCRdb D call of TRBD1. Germline loops: CDR1 SGHVS, CDR2 FNYEAQ. The CDR3 contains 18 residues.

The CDR3 region is CASYGLLTDTQYF. The V call is TRBV27, the J call TRBJ2-3; the D call of TRBD2 rests on TCRdb alone, since no DNA is present to check it. The CDR3 loop spans 13 amino acids. Germline V gene sequence: CDR1 MNHEY, CDR2 SMNVEV (reference sequence).

CDR3: CASSLSPANEQYF. V is TRBV7-3 and J is TRBJ2-7. Germline V lookup: CDR1 SGHTA, CDR2 FQGTGA. The CDR3 is made up of 13 amino acids. The entire variable domain, with the rest obtained from reference TRBV7-3 and TRBJ2-7, is as follows: GAGVSQTPSNKVTEKGKYVELRCDPISGHTALYWYRQSLGQGPEFLIYFQGTGAADDSGLPNDRFFAVRPEGSVSTLKIQRTERGDSAVYLCASSLSPANEQYFGPGTRLTVT.

The chain's CDR3 is CSADRGQGTGGYEQYF. The chain employs TRBV20-1 and TRBJ2-7; TCRdb reports TRBD1, a call that lacks DNA to check it against. CDR3 length equals 16 residues. Germline CDR1 and CDR2: DFQATT and SNEGSKA (reference sequence).

This sequence joins TRBV11-2 and TRBJ1-2; TCRdb designates TRBD1, a call that cannot be tested without DNA. This CDR3 region has 16 residues. Looked up from germline, CDR1 is SGHAT and CDR2 is FQNNGV. The CDR3 sequence: CASSLEVGQAYYGYTF.